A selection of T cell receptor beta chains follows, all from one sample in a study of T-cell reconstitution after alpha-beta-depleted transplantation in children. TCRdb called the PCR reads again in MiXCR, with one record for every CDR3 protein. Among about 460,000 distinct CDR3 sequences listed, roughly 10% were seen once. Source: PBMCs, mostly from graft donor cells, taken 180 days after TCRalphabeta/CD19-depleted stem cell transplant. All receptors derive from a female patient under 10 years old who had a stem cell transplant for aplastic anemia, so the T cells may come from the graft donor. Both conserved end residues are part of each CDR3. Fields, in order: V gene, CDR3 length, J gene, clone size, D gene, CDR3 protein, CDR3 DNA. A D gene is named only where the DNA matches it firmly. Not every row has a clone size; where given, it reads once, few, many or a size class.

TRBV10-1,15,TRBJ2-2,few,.,CASSAAEVHTGELFF,TGCGCCAGCAGTGCGGCGGAGGTGCACACCGGGGAGCTGTTTTTT
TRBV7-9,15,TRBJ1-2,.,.,CASSLSSGGGYGYTF,TGTGCCAGCAGCTTATCGTCCGGGGGTGGCTATGGCTACACCTTC
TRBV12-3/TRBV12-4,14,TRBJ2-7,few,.,CASSPTRRENEQYF,TGTGCCAGCAGTCCCACCCGGCGGGAAAACGAGCAGTACTTC
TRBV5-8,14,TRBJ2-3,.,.,CASSLGGAGDTQYF,TGTGCCAGCAGCTTAGGAGGGGCTGGAGATACGCAGTATTTT
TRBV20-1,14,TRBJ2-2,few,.,CSARLHRVPGELFF,TGCAGTGCTAGACTCCACAGGGTCCCCGGGGAGCTGTTTTTT
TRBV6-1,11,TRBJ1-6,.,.,CASSEEEALHF,TGTGCCAGCAGTGAAGAAGAGGCCCTCCACTTT
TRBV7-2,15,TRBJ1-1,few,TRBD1,CASSNDRVRNTEAFF,TGTGCCAGCAGCAATGACAGGGTAAGGAACACTGAAGCTTTCTTT
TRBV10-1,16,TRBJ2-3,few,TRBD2,CASSESRTSVTDTQYF,TGCGCCAGCAGTGAGTCCCGGACTAGCGTCACAGATACGCAGTATTTT
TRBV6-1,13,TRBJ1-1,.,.,CASSEVWQSQAFF,TGTGCCAGCAGTGAAGTCTGGCAGAGCCAAGCTTTCTTT
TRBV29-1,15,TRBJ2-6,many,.,CSVRDLSSGANVLTF,TGCAGCGTCCGGGACTTAAGCTCTGGGGCCAACGTCCTGACTTTC
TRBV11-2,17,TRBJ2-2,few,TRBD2,CASSHTWGEGDTGELFF,TGTGCCAGCAGTCATACCTGGGGGGAGGGAGACACCGGGGAGCTGTTTTTT
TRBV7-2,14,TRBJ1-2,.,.,CASTLGSRGQGYTF,TGTGCCAGCACCCTCGGGTCCCGGGGACAAGGCTACACCTTC
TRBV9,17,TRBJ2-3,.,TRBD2,CASSVPLSGGHPDTQYF,TGTGCCAGCAGCGTTCCCCTATCGGGAGGGCATCCAGATACGCAGTATTTT
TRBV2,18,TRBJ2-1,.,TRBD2,CASSLRGSGGSVVNEQFF,TGTGCCAGCAGTTTACGGGGGAGTGGCGGGAGTGTTGTGAATGAGCAGTTCTTC
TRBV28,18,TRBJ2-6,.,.,CASSLGGTVPSGANVLTF,TGTGCCAGCAGTTTAGGGGGGACAGTACCCTCTGGGGCCAACGTCCTGACTTTC
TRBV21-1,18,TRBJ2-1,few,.,CASSKALVRGLAYNEQFF,TGTGCCAGCAGCAAAGCGCTTGTCAGGGGGCTAGCCTACAATGAGCAGTTCTTC
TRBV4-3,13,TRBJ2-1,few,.,CASSQGRKDEQFF,TGCGCCAGCAGCCAAGGTCGTAAGGATGAGCAGTTCTTC
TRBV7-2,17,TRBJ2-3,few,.,CASSSHWTDSSTDTQYF,TGTGCCAGCAGCTCGCATTGGACAGACTCTAGCACAGATACGCAGTATTTT
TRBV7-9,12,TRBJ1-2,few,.,CASSWSGGGYTF,TGTGCCAGCAGCTGGAGCGGGGGGGGCTACACCTTC